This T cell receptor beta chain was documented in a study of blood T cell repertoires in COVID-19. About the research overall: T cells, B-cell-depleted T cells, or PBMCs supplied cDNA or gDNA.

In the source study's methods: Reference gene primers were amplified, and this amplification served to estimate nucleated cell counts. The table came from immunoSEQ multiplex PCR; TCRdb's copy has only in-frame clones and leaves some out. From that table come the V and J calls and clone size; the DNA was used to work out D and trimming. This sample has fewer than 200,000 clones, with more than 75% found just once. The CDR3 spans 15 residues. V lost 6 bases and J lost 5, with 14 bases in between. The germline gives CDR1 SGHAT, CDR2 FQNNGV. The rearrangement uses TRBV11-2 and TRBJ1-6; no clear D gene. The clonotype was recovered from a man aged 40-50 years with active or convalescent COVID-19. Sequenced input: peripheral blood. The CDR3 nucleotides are TGTGCCAGCAGGCCTAAGACACGGAATAATTCACCCCTCCACTTT. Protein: CASRPKTRNNSPLHF.